Below are 25 T cell receptor beta chains sequenced from a single sample in a study of blood T cell repertoires in COVID-19. Here immunoSEQ multiplex PCR was the method, and the copy in TCRdb shows in-frame clones only, minus some. The sample holds under 300,000 clones, about nine tenths seen once. Sequencing input: peripheral blood. These receptors were obtained from a woman aged 25 to 39 with active or convalescent COVID-19.

This clone came up once. The rearrangement joins TRBV23-1 to TRBJ1-4; D ambiguous. TRBV23-1 is an open reading frame whose function is uncertain. V was pared by 9 bases and J by 7 bases, with 12 bases between. This CDR3 comprises 12 residues. CDR3 sequence: CARHGVSEKLFF. CDR3 nucleotide sequence: TGCGCCAGACATGGAGTGTCTGAAAAACTGTTTTTT.

The chain links TRBV6-2 or TRBV6-3 to TRBJ2-7; 7 bases map to TRBD1. This CDR3 region has 16 residues. Trimming took 4 bases from V and 3 from J; bases not matched to a gene: 12. CDR1 and CDR2 (germline): MNHEY, SVGEGT. The CDR3: CASSSLDRAKSYEQYF. The CDR3 DNA reads TGTGCCAGCAGTTCCCTCGACAGGGCGAAAAGCTACGAGCAGTACTTC.

CDR3 in DNA: TGTGCCAGCAGCTTAGATTTCGGGACCCAGTACTTC. Its protein product is CASSLDFGTQYF. V and J are TRBV11-2 and TRBJ2-5; no firm D call. With 0 bases removed from V and 7 bases from J, the gap between germline ends came to 6 bases. This CDR3 has 12 amino acids. The germline gives CDR1 SGHAT, CDR2 FQNNGV.

The chain carries TRBV7-2 and TRBJ1-1, with 12 bases lining up with TRBD1. J lost 9 bases, V lost 6 bases, and 17 bases had no gene match. The CDR3 loop spans 17 amino acids. Germline CDR1 reads SGHTA; CDR2 reads FQGNSA. The CDR3 DNA follows: TGTGCCAGCAGACGTACCCCCGGGACAGGGGGCTATAACAAAGCTTTCTTT. The encoded protein is CASRRTPGTGGYNKAFF.

The chain employs TRBV6-5 and TRBJ2-2, with D perhaps matching TRBD2 (6 bases). CDR1 is MNHEY and CDR2 is SVGAGI in the germline V gene. The CDR3 length is 15 residues. Trimming took 6 bases from V and 3 from J, leaving 14 bases between them. The CDR3 loop is CASRTPGLYTGELFF. Written as DNA, the CDR3 is TGTGCCAGCAGAACTCCGGGACTTTACACCGGGGAGCTGTTTTTT.

This chain joins TRBV6-5 and TRBJ2-3, with 9 nucleotides matching TRBD2. The CDR3 has 15 amino acids. The V segment lost 2 bases and the J segment 14 bases; nucleotides outside the gene matches: 14. Germline V CDR1 and CDR2: MNHEY, SVGAGI. The CDR3 nucleotides read TGTGCCAGCAGTTACGCGGGTACTGGCGGGGGGGTTCGGTATTTT. It specifies CASSYAGTGGGVRYF.

A single count supports this clone. The gene calls are TRBV4-3 and TRBJ1-1; perhaps TRBD1 as D (6 bases). This CDR3 has 13 amino acids. Between the trimmed V and J ends, which lost 4 bases and 5 bases, there was a span of 11 bases. Germline-derived CDR1 and CDR2 are LGHNA and YSLEER. DNA for the CDR3: TGCGCCAGCAGCCCACAGGGCTGGACTGAAGCTTTCTTT. It yields the protein CASSPQGWTEAFF.

This chain connects TRBV18 to TRBJ2-2, with 8 bases matching TRBD1. CDR1 KGHSH and CDR2 LQKENI come from the germline V gene. V lost 2 bases to trimming and J lost 6 bases; unmatched junction nucleotides: 8. This CDR3 contains 16 residues. The DNA for the CDR3 is TGTGCCAGCTCACCAAGGACAGGGAGACTGGCCGGGGAGCTGTTTTTT. Translating it yields CASSPRTGRLAGELFF.

V is TRBV4-3 and J is TRBJ2-7; tentative D call: TRBD2 (7 bases). CDR3 length: 15 amino acids. Germline CDR1 and CDR2: LGHNA and YSLEER. V was clipped by 0 bases and J by 6 bases, with 15 bases between them. In DNA form, the CDR3 reads TGCGCCAGCAGCCAAGATGTCGCGGGGGCTGGCGAGCAGTACTTC. Translation gives CASSQDVAGAGEQYF.

The chain's CDR3 is CASSPRGQWGTYGYTF. The CDR3 coding sequence is TGTGCCAGCAGCCCTCGCGGACAGTGGGGAACCTATGGCTACACCTTC. The chain employs TRBV5-4 and TRBJ1-2, with D maybe TRBD1 (6 bases). The V end lost 4 bases, the J end lost 4 bases, and 20 bases lay between the germline ends. This CDR3 is 16 amino acids long. Germline assignment: CDR1 SGHNT and CDR2 YYREEE (reference sequence).

The chain couples TRBV21-1 to TRBJ1-5; the listed D gene, TRBD1, was not tested against the DNA. TRBV21-1 is annotated as a pseudogene. The CDR3 is made up of 16 amino acids. The CDR3 DNA reads TGTGCCAGCAGCAACCGGAGGCAGGGGAGCAATCAGCCCCAGCATTTT. As protein: CASSNRRQGSNQPQHF.

Only a few counts were recorded for this clone. This chain uses TRBV6-5 with TRBJ1-4, with D tentatively TRBD1 (5 bases). V was trimmed by 8 bases and J by 3 bases, leaving 13 bases between them. The CDR3 contains 14 residues. Germline CDR1 MNHEY, CDR2 SVGAGI. CDR3 nucleotides: TGTGCCAGCCGAGACTGGGGGGCTAATGAAAAACTGTTTTTT. It specifies CASRDWGANEKLFF.

The CDR3 DNA follows: TGTGCCAGCAGCCAACAGTCCGGCGGGGAAAAACTGTTTTTT. This encodes CASSQQSGGEKLFF. V gene TRBV16 combines with J gene TRBJ1-4; D ambiguous. The germline V gene has CDR1 KGHSY and CDR2 FQNENV. CDR3 size: 14 residues. The V end lost 2 bases, the J end lost 8 bases, and 12 bases lay between the germline ends.

V and J are TRBV5-1 and TRBJ1-1, with 7 bases identical to TRBD1. J gave up 1 base and V 3 bases, and 3 bases lay outside the gene matches. Looked up from germline, CDR1 is SGHRS and CDR2 is YFSETQ. This CDR3 comprises 14 residues. CDR3 protein: CASSSGGTNTEAFF. The CDR3 DNA reads TGCGCCAGCAGCTCAGGGGGGACGAACACTGAAGCTTTCTTT.

The chain joins TRBV4-3 to TRBJ1-3, with TRBD1 matching over 7 bases. Germline CDR1 is LGHNA and CDR2 is YSLEER. The CDR3 spans 15 residues. The J segment lost 0 bases and the V segment lost 4 bases, leaving 3 bases of the junction unmatched. The CDR3 bases are TGCGCCAGCAGCCTTGACAGGGACTCTGGAAACACCATATATTTT. Amino acid sequence: CASSLDRDSGNTIYF.

This clone was seen just once. The chain carries TRBV5-1 and TRBJ1-2; TRBD1 matches 7 bases. This CDR3 is built from 15 residues. V trimming: 2 bases; J trimming: 4 bases; junction bases outside the gene matches: 8. Germline lookup yields CDR1 SGHRS and CDR2 YFSETQ. In nucleotides, the CDR3 is TGCGCCAGCAGCTTACACCGGGACAGCCCCTATGGCTACACCTTC. Translating gives CASSLHRDSPYGYTF.

The count of this clone is one. The rearrangement uses TRBV7-9 and TRBJ2-1; 9 nucleotides align to TRBD1. This CDR3 is built from 17 residues. Germline V gene sequence: CDR1 SEHNR, CDR2 FQNEAQ (reference sequence). Trimming at V came to 1 base and at J to 8 bases, leaving 12 bases not matched to a gene. The CDR3 is CASSLGTGDPSAYEQFF. Here the CDR3 DNA reads TGTGCCAGCAGCTTAGGGACAGGGGATCCCAGCGCGTATGAGCAGTTCTTC. Supplemented by reference TRBV7-9 and TRBJ2-1, the full variable domain reads DTGVSQNPRHKITKRGQNVTFRCDPISEHNRLYWYRQTLGQGPEFLTYFQNEAQLEKSRLLSDRFSAERPKGSFSTLEIQRTEQGDSAMYLCASSLGTGDPSAYEQFFGPGTRLTVL.

The rearrangement uses TRBV28 and TRBJ1-2, with D maybe TRBD1 (6 bases). The germline CDR1 and CDR2 sequences are MDHEN and SYDVKM. V was clipped by 2 bases and J by 4 bases, with 8 bases between them. This CDR3 spans 13 amino acids. CDR3 residues: CASSLPGVYGYTF. DNA of the CDR3: TGTGCCAGCAGTTTACCAGGGGTCTATGGCTACACCTTC.

This chain uses TRBV30 with TRBJ1-2, with D unclear. V lost 3 bases and J lost 2, with 16 bases in between. CDR1 and CDR2 from the germline V gene are GTSNPN and SVGIG (reference sequence). CDR3 length: 15 amino acids. The CDR3 loop is CAWSRRGERNYGYTF. The CDR3 region has the DNA TGTGCCTGGAGCCGGCGCGGGGAGAGGAACTATGGCTACACCTTC.

This chain links TRBV28 with TRBJ1-2, with D possibly TRBD1 on 5 matching bases. Germline V CDR1 and CDR2: MDHEN, SYDVKM. V was clipped by 3 bases and J by 7 bases, with 21 bases between them. The CDR3 is 16 amino acids. The CDR3 nucleotides read TGTGCCAGCAGTTTTACACAGGATGAAGGAGTAAGTGGCTACACCTTC. The encoded protein is CASSFTQDEGVSGYTF.

The rearrangement links TRBV29-1 to TRBJ2-5; tentatively, D is TRBD2 (5 bases). The CDR3 covers 12 residues. Germline V CDR1 and CDR2: SQVTM, ANQGSEA. The V and J ends lost 2 bases and 5 bases respectively, with 9 bases between them. DNA of the CDR3: TGCAGCGTTGAAACCGGGGTGGAGACCCAGTACTTC. Translation gives CSVETGVETQYF.

The count of this clone is one. This chain uses TRBV5-1 with TRBJ1-1; D not certain. The CDR3 has 14 amino acids. Deletions cut 0 bases from V and 4 bases from J, with 10 bases between. Germline CDR1 reads SGHRS; CDR2 reads YFSETQ. CDR3 loop: CASSLVGATTEAFF. The CDR3 bases are TGCGCCAGCAGCTTGGTGGGAGCCACCACTGAAGCTTTCTTT. Looking up the rest from reference TRBV5-1 and TRBJ1-1 gives the full variable domain: KAGVTQTPRYLIKTRGQQVTLSCSPISGHRSVSWYQQTPGQGLQFLFEYFSETQRNKGNFPGRFSGRQFSNSRSEMNVSTLELGDSALYLCASSLVGATTEAFFGQGTRLTVV.

CDR3: CASSVGSFGDNSPLHF. CDR3 sequence (DNA): TGTGCCAGCAGCGTAGGTTCTTTCGGGGATAATTCACCCCTCCACTTT. The chain links TRBV9 to TRBJ1-6, with D uncertain. The CDR3 covers 16 residues. CDR1 is SGDLS and CDR2 is YYNGEE in the germline V gene. Trimming pared 0 bases from V and 5 bases from J, leaving 12 bases between.

The DNA for the CDR3 is TGCAGCGTTGCTGTGGGGCGAAGCTCCTACGAGCAGTACTTC. Its protein product is CSVAVGRSSYEQYF. This chain links TRBV29-1 with TRBJ2-7; D is perhaps TRBD1 (5 bases). The germline CDR1 and CDR2 sequences are SQVTM and ANQGSEA. V lost 4 bases and J lost 0, with 13 bases in between. The CDR3 is 14 amino acids.

The rearrangement links TRBV6-1 to TRBJ2-7; D is perhaps TRBD2 (6 bases). The V end lost 2 bases, the J end lost 3 bases, and 14 bases lay between the germline ends. This CDR3 region has 15 residues. Germline V gene sequence: CDR1 MNHNS, CDR2 SASEGT. This CDR3 is CASSEFGRQSYEQYF. The CDR3 DNA reads TGTGCCAGCAGTGAATTCGGGAGACAGAGCTACGAGCAGTACTTC.